This record looks at one T cell receptor beta chain sequence and its context. In the original analysis: Reference gene primer amplification in the assay estimated nucleated cell counts. TCRdb's table, derived via immunoSEQ multiplex PCR, lists solely in-frame clones and lacks some. V and J calls and clone size are given by that table; D and trimming were obtained from the DNA. The sample carries approximately 300,000 clones, roughly 80% recorded once. The ends were cut back, 0 bases at V and 9 bases at J, with 6 bases in the middle. Per the germline V gene, CDR1 is GTSNPN and CDR2 is SVGIG (reference sequence). CDR3 size: 11 residues. The sample belongs to a study of blood T cell repertoires in COVID-19. Study-wide context: COVID-19 samples from acute and convalescent phases originated in the United States, Italy and Spain. The analysed material was cDNA or gDNA that came from T cells, B-cell-depleted T cells, or PBMCs.

Seattle patients were enrolled while actively infected and followed longitudinally. The origin of this receptor is a person aged 70 to 85 with COVID-19, enrolled during active disease. The chain has TRBV30 and TRBJ2-1; D remains ambiguous. Sequencing used peripheral blood. CDR3 nucleotide sequence: TGTGCCTGGAGTGTTAAGAGTGAGCAGTTCTTC. It encodes CAWSVKSEQFF.